The 2 T cell receptor beta chains in this list originate from one sample, sequenced in a study of cytomegalovirus exposure and HLA in healthy donors. 13 Jbeta primers and 60 Vbeta primers were used for the PCR. The data were produced by immunoSEQ multiplex PCR, yet TCRdb's version contains in-frame clones alone and is incomplete. The sample holds under 150,000 clones, 70% to 90% seen once. The sample taken for sequencing was PBMCs. The receptors derive from a woman in her forties in good health and CMV-seropositive.

This chain joins TRBV18 and TRBJ1-5, with TRBD1 identical over 7 bases. Trimming at V came to 5 bases and at J to 6 bases, leaving 13 bases not matched to a gene. The CDR3 covers 16 residues. Germline V lookup: CDR1 KGHSH, CDR2 LQKENI. Here the CDR3 DNA reads TGTGCCAGCTCAGCGGACGGAGCAGGGGGAGGTCAGCCCCAGCATTTT. It codes for CASSADGAGGGQPQHF.

This clone was counted a few times. The CDR3 nucleotides read TGTGCCAGCAGCAACCTACGACAGATAGCCAAAAACATTCAGTACTTC. Translation gives CASSNLRQIAKNIQYF. This chain connects TRBV21-1 to TRBJ2-4; no check of the table's D call, TRBD1, against the DNA was made. TRBV21-1 is tagged as a pseudogene. The CDR3 loop spans 16 amino acids.